One and the same sample provided the 26 T cell receptor beta chains below, sequenced in a study of shared clonotypes between healthy human individuals. The naive CD8 fraction comprised CD45RO-negative cells positively selected for CCR7 and excluded terminally differentiated effector memory CD45RA+ cells. Sequencing used immunoSEQ multiplex PCR; TCRdb keeps in-frame clones, though not all of them. The repertoire holds about 2 million clones, about 95% seen once, with about 1.1% in the top ten. Sequencing was carried out using naive CD8+ T cells sorted from blood. These receptors were collected from a man aged 18 to 35 in good health.

As to this clone: Other DNA sequences in this specimen translate into the identical CDR3. The genes are TRBV9 and TRBJ2-7; 7 bases agree with TRBD2. Germline loops: CDR1 SGDLS, CDR2 YYNGEE. The CDR3 has 14 amino acids. After removal of 3 bases from V and 0 bases from J, the junction contained 3 bases not matched to a gene. CDR3 nucleotide sequence: TGTGCCAGCAGCGAGGGCGGGAGCTCCTACGAGCAGTACTTC. It specifies CASSEGGSSYEQYF.

This clone was recorded only once. The chain has TRBV7-2 and TRBJ1-5; no definite D call. The length of the CDR3 is 13 residues. With 1 base removed from V and 5 bases from J, the gap between germline ends came to 6 bases. CDR1 and CDR2 from the germline V gene are SGHTA and FQGNSA. The CDR3 loop reads CASSLVFDQPQHF. CDR3 DNA sequence: TGTGCCAGCAGCTTAGTTTTTGATCAGCCCCAGCATTTT.

The chain has TRBV6-5 and TRBJ2-7; D gene ambiguous. Trimming left V 4 bases short and J 2 bases short, with 12 bases between. The CDR3 extends over 14 amino acids. Germline values: CDR1 MNHEY, CDR2 SVGAGI. CDR3 in DNA: TGTGCCAGCAGTTCCGCCCACCTGACCTACGAGCAGTACTTC. Translating it yields CASSSAHLTYEQYF.

This chain joins TRBV2 and TRBJ2-2, with D unclear. V was cut by 10 bases and J by 3 bases, with 3 bases left in between. This CDR3 region has 10 residues. CDR1 SNHLY and CDR2 FYNNEI come from the germline V gene. CDR3 sequence: CAKYTGELFF. The CDR3, as DNA: TGTGCCAAGTACACCGGGGAGCTGTTTTTT.

This chain joins TRBV9 and TRBJ2-1; 8 positions agree with TRBD2. The CDR3 spans 14 residues. Germline V CDR1 and CDR2: SGDLS, YYNGEE. Trimming removed 3 bases from V and 6 bases from J; junction bases left unmatched: 5. In nucleotides, the CDR3 is TGTGCCAGCAGCGCTCGGGGGGGATCCAATGAGCAGTTCTTC. Amino acid sequence: CASSARGGSNEQFF.

The chain has TRBV5-5 and TRBJ1-2, with D uncertain. The CDR3 contains 11 residues. V lost 0 bases to trimming and J lost 10 bases, with 7 bases between them. Germline V gene sequence: CDR1 SGHKS, CDR2 YYEKEE (reference sequence). CDR3 sequence (DNA): TGTGCCAGCAGCTTGGCGTGGGACTACACCTTC. It is translated as CASSLAWDYTF.

A single count supports this clone. This chain joins TRBV7-9 and TRBJ2-1; D is unresolved. Germline V gene data show CDR1 as SEHNR and CDR2 as FQNEAQ (reference sequence). The CDR3 sequence is 16 residues long. The V and J ends lost 5 bases and 2 bases respectively, with 16 bases between them. DNA for the CDR3: TGTGCCAGCAGCCCCTTGCTGAAGCAGACCTACAATGAGCAGTTCTTC. The encoded protein is CASSPLLKQTYNEQFF.

The chain links TRBV10-1 to TRBJ2-7, with TRBD2 matching over 11 bases. The V segment lost 0 bases and the J segment 2 bases; nucleotides outside the gene matches: 0. Germline V gives CDR1 WNHNN, CDR2 SYGVQD (reference sequence). CDR3 length: 15 amino acids. This CDR3 reads CASSESLAGAYEQYF. In DNA, the CDR3 is TGCGCCAGCAGTGAGTCACTAGCGGGAGCCTACGAGCAGTACTTC.

The rearrangement links TRBV2 to TRBJ1-6; a possible D gene is TRBD1 (5 bases). The CDR3 runs 13 residues. From germline, CDR1 is SNHLY and CDR2 FYNNEI. The V and J ends lost 7 bases and 7 bases respectively, with 11 bases between them. CDR3 nucleotide sequence: TGTGCCAGCAACGGGGCTGCCAATTCACCCCTCCACTTT. Translation gives CASNGAANSPLHF.

The rearrangement links TRBV7-9 to TRBJ2-7; tentative D call: TRBD1 (6 bases). V was trimmed by 1 base and J by 6 bases, leaving 22 bases between them. Germline assignment: CDR1 SEHNR and CDR2 FQNEAQ (reference sequence). This CDR3 spans 17 amino acids. CDR3: CASSLEPLAGAFLEQYF. CDR3 nucleotide sequence: TGTGCCAGCAGCTTAGAGCCCCTTGCAGGGGCTTTTCTCGAGCAGTACTTC.

V gene TRBV7-2 combines with J gene TRBJ1-1; 7 bases fit TRBD1. The J segment lost 7 bases and the V segment lost 2 bases, leaving 7 bases of the junction unmatched. Germline V gene data show CDR1 as SGHTA and CDR2 as FQGNSA. The CDR3 runs 14 residues. The CDR3: CASSLWDSEDEAFF. DNA for the CDR3: TGTGCCAGCAGCTTATGGGACAGCGAGGATGAAGCTTTCTTT.

The chain links TRBV13 to TRBJ2-7; 10 bases line up with TRBD1. Germline V CDR1 and CDR2: PRHDT, FYEKMQ (reference sequence). V lost 0 bases to trimming and J lost 5 bases; unmatched junction nucleotides: 1. The CDR3 is 14 amino acids. The CDR3 protein is CASSLGGQGNEQYF. In DNA, the CDR3 is TGTGCCAGCAGCTTAGGGGGACAGGGGAACGAGCAGTACTTC.

This chain joins TRBV29-1 and TRBJ1-2, with unresolved D. CDR1 SQVTM and CDR2 ANQGSEA come from the germline V gene. The CDR3 consists of 11 residues. V was trimmed by 5 bases and J by 4 bases, leaving 8 bases between them. CDR3 loop: CSVRSSYGYTF. In nucleotides, the CDR3 is TGCAGCGTTCGCAGCTCCTATGGCTACACCTTC.

The chain recombines TRBV28 with TRBJ2-1; no clear D gene. This CDR3 has 10 residues. The ends were cut back, 10 bases at V and 5 bases at J, with 6 bases in the middle. Germline-derived CDR1 and CDR2 are MDHEN and SYDVKM. CDR3 region: CATRHNEQFF. CDR3 coding DNA: TGTGCCACCCGCCACAATGAGCAGTTCTTC.

This chain joins TRBV5-1 and TRBJ1-2, with D maybe TRBD1 (5 bases). The length of the CDR3 is 15 residues. Germline V gene data show CDR1 as SGHRS and CDR2 as YFSETQ. The ends were cut back, 3 bases at V and 2 bases at J, with 14 bases in the middle. CDR3 region: CASSSLRGRNYGYTF. In DNA form, the CDR3 reads TGCGCCAGCAGCTCCCTACGGGGCAGGAACTATGGCTACACCTTC.

The genes are TRBV5-1 and TRBJ2-2; 8 nucleotides match TRBD1. This CDR3 has 15 residues. Germline CDR1 and CDR2: SGHRS and YFSETQ. Trimming at V came to 3 bases and at J to 4 bases, leaving 5 bases not matched to a gene. The CDR3 protein is CASSWTGFITGELFF. CDR3 sequence (DNA): TGCGCCAGCAGCTGGACAGGGTTTATCACCGGGGAGCTGTTTTTT.

V usage is TRBV13 and J usage is TRBJ2-5; the match to TRBD1 covers 11 bases. The ends lost 5 bases at V and 5 bases at J; junction bases unmatched: 4. Germline V gene sequence: CDR1 PRHDT, CDR2 FYEKMQ (reference sequence). The CDR3 is 14 residues long. The CDR3, as DNA: TGTGCCAGCAGCGGGACAGGGGGAGTTGAGACCCAGTACTTC. Amino acids: CASSGTGGVETQYF.

This chain links TRBV11-2 with TRBJ2-5; D may be TRBD1 or TRBD2 (5 bases each). V was cut by 5 bases and J by 0 bases, with 10 bases left in between. The CDR3 has 14 residues. CDR1 and CDR2 from the germline V gene are SGHAT and FQNNGV. The CDR3 region has the DNA TGTGCCAGCAGCAACCGGGACCACCAAGAGACCCAGTACTTC. Translated, it gives CASSNRDHQETQYF.

The chain uses TRBV15 and TRBJ2-1; 8 bases align to TRBD1. Germline CDR1 and CDR2: LNHNV and YYDKDF (reference sequence). J was trimmed by 7 bases and V by 0 bases; bases with no gene match: 5. The CDR3 is made up of 15 amino acids. CDR3 residues: CATSRDLYRGNEQFF. In nucleotides, the CDR3 is TGTGCCACCAGCAGAGATCTCTACAGGGGGAATGAGCAGTTCTTC.

J is TRBJ2-1 and V is TRBV2, with D perhaps TRBD1 (5 bases). The CDR3 is 16 residues long. CDR1 and CDR2 (germline): SNHLY, FYNNEI. V shed 4 bases and J shed 6 bases, with 19 bases lying between them. The CDR3 nucleotides are TGTGCCAGCAGTGGCAGTTTGGGGCCGAGAGGCAATGAGCAGTTCTTC. As protein: CASSGSLGPRGNEQFF. Full variable domain (rest looked up from reference TRBV2 and TRBJ2-1): EPEVTQTPSHQVTQMGQEVILRCVPISNHLYFYWYRQILGQKVEFLVSFYNNEISEKSEIFDDQFSVERPDGSNFTLKIRSTKLEDSAMYFCASSGSLGPRGNEQFFGPGTRLTVL.

The rearrangement uses TRBV27 and TRBJ2-7; D gene unclear. Trimming left V 7 bases short and J 0 bases short, with 10 bases between. CDR3 size: 13 residues. Germline loops: CDR1 MNHEY, CDR2 SMNVEV (reference sequence). CDR3: CASTAIGSYEQYF. DNA of the CDR3: TGTGCCAGCACCGCGATTGGCTCCTACGAGCAGTACTTC.

The chain employs TRBV28 and TRBJ1-2; D uncertain. The CDR3 extends over 14 amino acids. V was clipped by 3 bases and J by 5 bases, with 13 bases between them. From germline, CDR1 is MDHEN and CDR2 SYDVKM. CDR3 sequence: CASSFPRSPYGYTF. DNA for the CDR3: TGTGCCAGCAGTTTCCCGCGCAGTCCTTATGGCTACACCTTC.

A note on this clone: Other DNA sequences in the sample encode the same CDR3. The V call is TRBV19, the J call TRBJ2-7, with 8 bases matching TRBD1. Germline V lookup: CDR1 LNHDA, CDR2 SQIVND (reference sequence). The V and J ends lost 0 bases and 1 base, in that order; junction bases with no gene match: 2. The CDR3 spans 15 residues. The CDR3 coding sequence is TGTGCCAGTAGTATAGATGGGACAGGTTCCTACGAGCAGTACTTC. This sequence encodes CASSIDGTGSYEQYF.

Concerning this clone itself: The sample carries other DNA sequences with the same CDR3. The rearrangement links TRBV7-9 to TRBJ2-3; no reliable D call. The CDR3 loop spans 13 amino acids. In germline, CDR1 is SEHNR, CDR2 FQNEAQ (reference sequence). V was cut by 5 bases and J by 4 bases, with 10 bases left in between. The CDR3 DNA reads TGTGCCAGCAGCCCGCCATTGGCAGATACGCAGTATTTT. Its translation: CASSPPLADTQYF. The full variable domain, in which reference TRBV7-9 and TRBJ2-3 provide the parts outside the CDR3, is DTGVSQNPRHKITKRGQNVTFRCDPISEHNRLYWYRQTLGQGPEFLTYFQNEAQLEKSRLLSDRFSAERPKGSFSTLEIQRTEQGDSAMYLCASSPPLADTQYFGPGTRLTVL.

For the CDR3, the DNA is TGTGCCAGCAGTGATGGAGATTTTAACGAGCAGTACTTC. Translated, it gives CASSDGDFNEQYF. The rearrangement links TRBV9 to TRBJ2-7; D remains unclear. Germline CDR1 reads SGDLS; CDR2 reads YYNGEE. This CDR3 is built from 13 residues. Trimming pared 5 bases from V and 5 bases from J, leaving 14 bases between.

This chain uses TRBV27 with TRBJ2-7; 7 bases match TRBD1. The trim removed 5 bases at V and 5 bases at J, leaving 9 bases unmatched. Germline V gene sequence: CDR1 MNHEY, CDR2 SMNVEV (reference sequence). This CDR3 region has 14 residues. CDR3 sequence reads: CASSHGTAPNEQYF. DNA of the CDR3: TGTGCCAGCAGTCACGGGACAGCTCCAAACGAGCAGTACTTC.